The 14 T cell receptor beta chains below come from one sample, sequenced in a study of blood T cell repertoires in COVID-19. Method: immunoSEQ multiplex PCR; TCRdb's copy keeps in-frame clones and lacks some. The data show some 200,000 clones, with 80% to 85% seen just once and less than 8.5% held by the top ten. The material sequenced was PBMCs or T cells enriched from blood (not recorded which). Receptors originate from a man aged 35-49 years who had recovered from COVID-19.

CDR3 nucleotide sequence: TGCGCCAGCAGCTTGGTAGGACTCTCTGGAAACACCATATATTTT. This sequence encodes CASSLVGLSGNTIYF. This chain connects TRBV5-1 to TRBJ1-3; D ambiguous. Trimming left V 0 bases short and J 0 bases short, with 7 bases between. CDR3 length: 15 residues. Germline V gene sequence: CDR1 SGHRS, CDR2 YFSETQ.

The rearrangement joins TRBV3-1 (or the pseudogene TRBV3-2) to TRBJ1-1; the D is unclear. Germline V gives CDR1 LGHDT, CDR2 YNNKEL (reference sequence). The CDR3 has 13 amino acids. V was pared by 2 bases and J by 5 bases, with 9 bases between. The CDR3 coding sequence is TGTGCCAGCAGCCAAATTCCGGAGACTGAAGCTTTCTTT. It is translated as CASSQIPETEAFF.

The chain combines TRBV7-2 with TRBJ1-2; a possible D gene is TRBD1 (5 bases). CDR1 is SGHTA, CDR2 FQGNSA, per germline. The CDR3 totals 17 residues. V lost 2 bases to trimming and J lost 7 bases, with 23 bases between them. CDR3 loop: CASSLWGGRDYFGGYTF. Here the CDR3 DNA reads TGTGCCAGCAGCTTATGGGGGGGAAGGGACTATTTTGGTGGCTACACCTTC.

The chain carries TRBV4-1 and TRBJ1-6; 11 bases align to TRBD1. From germline, CDR1 is MGHRA and CDR2 YSYEKL. The J segment lost 6 bases and the V segment lost 1 base, leaving 2 bases of the junction unmatched. The CDR3 is 16 amino acids. The chain's CDR3 is CASSQGTGGRNSPLHF. The CDR3 DNA is TGCGCCAGCAGCCAAGGGACAGGGGGCCGTAATTCACCCCTCCACTTT.

This clone has only one observation. CDR3 protein: CASSARRGGRSDTQYF. The CDR3 region has the DNA TGTGCCAGTAGTGCCCGGCGGGGGGGCAGGTCAGATACGCAGTATTTT. The V call is TRBV19, the J call TRBJ2-3; TRBD2 matches at 9 bases. The length of the CDR3 is 16 residues. V gave up 5 bases and J gave up 4 bases; unmatched junction bases: 10. Germline values: CDR1 LNHDA, CDR2 SQIVND (reference sequence).

As DNA, the CDR3 is TGTGCCAGCAGTTTAGAGGGGAGGCGGCAGTTCTTC. It codes for CASSLEGRRQFF. The rearrangement uses TRBV28 and TRBJ2-1, with D maybe TRBD2 (6 bases). The CDR3 consists of 12 residues. CDR1 and CDR2 from the germline V gene are MDHEN and SYDVKM. Trimming pared 2 bases from V and 12 bases from J, leaving 11 bases between. Together with reference TRBV28 and TRBJ2-1, the CDR3 gives the full variable domain: DVKVTQSSRYLVKRTGEKVFLECVQDMDHENMFWYRQDPGLGLRLIYFSYDVKMKEKGDIPEGYSVSREKKERFSLILESASTNQTSMYLCASSLEGRRQFFGPGTRLTVL.

V usage is TRBV19 and J usage is TRBJ2-3; 12 bases are a match to TRBD2. The CDR3 loop spans 16 amino acids. CDR1 is LNHDA and CDR2 is SQIVND in the germline V gene (reference sequence). The V segment lost 5 bases and the J segment 2 bases; nucleotides outside the gene matches: 5. CDR3 loop: CASSGGLAGNTDTQYF. CDR3 in DNA: TGTGCCAGTAGTGGAGGACTAGCGGGGAACACAGATACGCAGTATTTT.

The CDR3: CASRGGGTYYNEQFF. DNA of the CDR3: TGTGCCAGCAGAGGCGGGGGGACTTACTACAATGAGCAGTTCTTC. The V gene is TRBV4-2, the J gene TRBJ2-1, with TRBD2 identical over 8 bases. The J segment lost 3 bases and the V segment lost 6 bases, leaving 7 bases of the junction unmatched. This CDR3 has 15 residues. Looked up from germline, CDR1 is LGHNA and CDR2 is YNFKEQ.

This chain uses TRBV2 with TRBJ1-6; TRBD1 agrees at 8 bases. This CDR3 comprises 13 residues. Germline CDR1 reads SNHLY; CDR2 reads FYNNEI. The V segment lost 7 bases and the J segment 6 bases; nucleotides outside the gene matches: 2. The CDR3 DNA reads TGTGCCAGCAAGGGACAGGCTAATTCACCCCTCCACTTT. Amino acid sequence: CASKGQANSPLHF.

The chain uses TRBV7-9 and TRBJ1-4; tentatively, D is TRBD1 (6 bases). Looked up from germline, CDR1 is SEHNR and CDR2 is FQNEAQ (reference sequence). V lost 3 bases and J lost 12, with 14 bases in between. The CDR3 contains 13 residues. The CDR3, as DNA: TGTGCCAGCAGCTTTACCGGGACAAGGGAACTGTTTTTT. This encodes CASSFTGTRELFF. Drawing the rest from reference TRBV7-9 and TRBJ1-4, the complete variable domain is DTGVSQNPRHKITKRGQNVTFRCDPISEHNRLYWYRQTLGQGPEFLTYFQNEAQLEKSRLLSDRFSAERPKGSFSTLEIQRTEQGDSAMYLCASSFTGTRELFFGSGTQLSVL.

V is TRBV28 and J is TRBJ1-1; no clear D gene. CDR3 length: 13 residues. Germline CDR1 and CDR2: MDHEN and SYDVKM. Trimming took off 7 bases at V and 7 bases at J, with 16 bases between the two ends. The CDR3 here is CASTNGVTREAFF. The CDR3 nucleotides are TGTGCCAGCACCAACGGGGTAACCCGTGAAGCTTTCTTT.

V is TRBV6-1 and J is TRBJ1-2; possibly TRBD1 for D (6 bases). Between the trimmed V and J ends, which lost 2 bases and 4 bases, there was a span of 14 bases. Germline loops: CDR1 MNHNS, CDR2 SASEGT. This CDR3 comprises 15 residues. The chain's CDR3 is CASSEQGTAIYGYTF. CDR3 DNA: TGTGCCAGCAGTGAACAGGGGACGGCGATCTATGGCTACACCTTC.

This chain uses TRBV12-3 or TRBV12-4 with TRBJ1-2; D not resolved. This CDR3 comprises 12 residues. V dropped 6 bases and J dropped 7 bases, with 12 bases sitting between them. CDR3 loop: CASSPGGVGYTF. The CDR3 DNA sequence: TGTGCCAGCAGCCCCGGCGGGGTTGGCTACACCTTC.

V gene TRBV5-5 combines with J gene TRBJ2-1, with a possible D match to TRBD2 (5 bases). CDR3 size: 15 residues. In germline, CDR1 is SGHKS, CDR2 YYEKEE (reference sequence). Trimming pared 4 bases from V and 4 bases from J, leaving 15 bases between. The CDR3: CASSPFRGRYNEQFF. CDR3 nucleotides: TGTGCCAGCAGCCCTTTCCGGGGAAGATACAATGAGCAGTTCTTC.